The source of this TCR beta chain is a study of radiotherapy plus CTLA-4 blockade in lung cancer. Study summary: Objective responses arose in approximately 19% of patients, and under 40% experienced disease control. Notes on the study in general: The best prediction of response reportedly came from early blood T cell clone dynamics, with interferon-beta.

CDR1 is MGHDK and CDR2 is SYGVNS in the germline V gene. V was pared by 5 bases and J by 6 bases, with 6 bases of the junction left unmatched. CDR3 length: 14 amino acids. Profiled with immunoSEQ multiplex PCR; TCRdb holds only in-frame clones, not every one. The data contain approximately 40,000 clones, 80% to 90% of them singletons. In regard to this clone: Its antigen is as yet unknown.

The chain has TRBV25-1 and TRBJ2-1, with 8 bases that match TRBD1. This TCR came from a human donor with non-small cell lung cancer whose response to radiotherapy plus ipilimumab could not be evaluated. Sequences were derived from peripheral blood, sampled from a patient treated with radiotherapy plus ipilimumab. The DNA for the CDR3 is TGTGCCAGCAGTCCTGGACAGGGCGTCAATGAGCAGTTCTTC. Amino acid sequence: CASSPGQGVNEQFF.